This TCR beta chain was captured by sequencing in a study of prognosis after radiotherapy for stage I lung cancer. In this sample, this clonotype turned up many times. What it binds is unknown. Amplicons of TCR beta CDR3 were generated from genomic DNA by two-round multiplex PCR. First-round PCR used primers specific to each TRBV and TRBJ gene. One entry per CDR3 protein results from TCRdb running MiXCR on the multiplex PCR reads. The repertoire includes roughly 15,000 distinct CDR3 sequences, more than 25% of them detected once, and 20% to 25% sits in the top ten. The V and J ends lost 7 bases and 4 bases, in that order; junction bases with no gene match: 6. Germline lookup yields CDR1 SQVTM and CDR2 ANQGSEA. The CDR3 is 12 residues long. Findings and caveats of the study: Patients with and without metastases reportedly differed in TRBV and TRBJ gene usage frequencies.

The input for sequencing was PBMCs, taken before or after stereotactic body radiation therapy (not recorded which). The rearrangement joins TRBV29-1 to TRBJ2-7, with 8 nucleotides matching TRBD2. The source of this sequence is a donor over 45 with non-small cell lung cancer. The CDR3 protein is CSAMTSVYEQYF. The DNA for the CDR3 is TGCAGCGCCATGACTAGCGTTTACGAGCAGTACTTC.